This TCR beta chain derives from a study of tumor-infiltrating lymphocytes in primary liver carcinoma. Study-wide context: These patients were men and women whose ages were 30 to 69 years.

TCR beta cDNA was reverse-transcribed from around 0.55 ug of total RNA. The reaction used a constant-region primer and ProtoScript II reverse transcriptase. Investigators got TCR beta libraries out of three nested multiplex PCR rounds, done with slightly modified ARM-PCR. A C-beta reverse primer and TRBV1-TRBV30 forward primers served in each of the first two PCR rounds, at ten to eleven cycles apiece. TCRdb recomputed calls from the multiplex PCR reads with MiXCR, one row per CDR3 protein. The sample holds some 110,000 distinct CDR3 sequences, roughly 85% seen once. This CDR3 contains 14 residues. The germline V gene encodes CDR1 LNHNV and CDR2 YYDKDF (reference sequence). From about 19-30 mg of unsorted bulk tissue, DNA and RNA were co-extracted together. Notes on this clonotype: Without the conserved terminal phenylalanine or tryptophan, this CDR3 likely stems from a read error.

This sequence joins TRBV15 and TRBJ1-1; D gene ambiguous. The sample comprised liver tumor tissue from sampling region 3. Stated subset: tumor region T3, left-lateral pole. This receptor was identified in a middle-aged man with primary liver carcinoma and hepatitis B virus infection. The CDR3 sequence: CATSRDHAGTEAFL. CDR3 coding DNA: TGTGCCACCAGTAGAGATCATGCGGGGACTGAAGCTTTCTTA.